Shown below are 30 T cell receptor beta chains from a single sample sequenced in a study of long-term antiretroviral therapy in people with HIV. Survey level was the resolution at which the v3.0 immunoSEQ assay ran. Using immunoSEQ multiplex PCR, the repertoire was profiled, and TCRdb retains in-frame clones only, with some absent. The profile shows 25,000 to 35,000 clones, 94% of them singletons. Sample: unsorted PBMCs, taken 7.3 to 7.5 years after starting antiretroviral therapy. The receptors were sampled from a man aged 50-60 years with HIV.

The chain joins TRBV14 to TRBJ2-7; TRBD1 matches at 9 bases. Losses at the gene ends were 2 bases for V and 6 bases for J; bases not matched to a gene: 8. This CDR3 has 15 amino acids. Germline-derived CDR1 and CDR2 are SGHDN and FVKESK. The CDR3 DNA sequence: TGTGCCAGCAGCCAACACGGACAGGGGAGTACCGAGCAGTACTTC. Translated, it gives CASSQHGQGSTEQYF.

This sequence joins TRBV7-2 and TRBJ1-4, with D perhaps TRBD1 (5 bases). This CDR3 has 13 amino acids. The V end lost 6 bases, the J end lost 5 bases, and 10 bases lay between the germline ends. The germline V gene encodes CDR1 SGHTA and CDR2 FQGNSA. The CDR3 reads CASRPNRNEKLFF. The CDR3 region has the DNA TGTGCCAGCAGACCAAACAGGAATGAAAAACTGTTTTTT.

The rearrangement links TRBV9 to TRBJ1-4; D not certain. CDR3 length: 15 residues. Germline CDR1 SGDLS, CDR2 YYNGEE. V was shortened by 0 bases and J by 7 bases, with 13 bases between the two germline ends. As DNA, the CDR3 is TGTGCCAGCAGCGTAGGGGCCCTAAAGGCTGAAAAACTGTTTTTT. This sequence encodes CASSVGALKAEKLFF.

The CDR3 nucleotides read TGTGCCAGTAGTAGCATTCGGCGGGGGGGCCTTACAGATACGCAGTATTTT. Its translation: CASSSIRRGGLTDTQYF. The rearrangement uses TRBV19 and TRBJ2-3, with 9 nucleotides matching TRBD2. The CDR3 is 17 amino acids. Germline loops: CDR1 LNHDA, CDR2 SQIVND (reference sequence). The ends lost 4 bases at V and 3 bases at J; junction bases unmatched: 11.

This clone was seen only once. V and J are TRBV7-6 and TRBJ2-7; D gene unclear. Germline values: CDR1 SGHVS, CDR2 FNYEAQ. This CDR3 comprises 13 residues. The ends were cut back, 1 base at V and 4 bases at J, with 8 bases in the middle. CDR3 coding DNA: TGTGCCAGCAGCTTAGGTGTAGGGTACGAGCAGTACTTC. It is translated as CASSLGVGYEQYF.

CDR3 protein: CASSVGENEQYF. CDR3 DNA: TGCGCCAGCAGCGTTGGGGAGAACGAGCAGTACTTC. The chain uses TRBV5-1 and TRBJ2-7; D may be TRBD2 (5 bases). The CDR3 covers 12 residues. Trimming removed 4 bases from V and 5 bases from J, with 10 bases in between. Germline-derived CDR1 and CDR2 are SGHRS and YFSETQ.

The chain uses TRBV5-1 and TRBJ2-7; possibly TRBD1 or TRBD2 for D (5 bases each). CDR3 size: 15 residues. The V end was cut by 4 bases, the J end by 4 bases, with 18 bases between. CDR1 SGHRS and CDR2 YFSETQ come from the germline V gene. As DNA, the CDR3 is TGCGCCAGCAGCCCTATCGAGGGGATGTCTTACGAGCAGTACTTC. It yields the protein CASSPIEGMSYEQYF. The full variable domain, rest sourced from reference TRBV5-1 and TRBJ2-7, is KAGVTQTPRYLIKTRGQQVTLSCSPISGHRSVSWYQQTPGQGLQFLFEYFSETQRNKGNFPGRFSGRQFSNSRSEMNVSTLELGDSALYLCASSPIEGMSYEQYFGPGTRLTVT.

J is TRBJ2-6 and V is TRBV19; D gene ambiguous. Per germline, CDR1 LNHDA and CDR2 SQIVND (reference sequence). Between the trimmed V and J ends, which lost 1 base and 10 bases, there was a span of 11 bases. CDR3 length: 14 residues. CDR3 coding DNA: TGTGCCAGTAGTATAGCAGGCACGTCTAACGTCCTGACTTTC. Protein product: CASSIAGTSNVLTF.

The chain uses TRBV7-2 and TRBJ2-7; 15 nucleotides match TRBD2. V lost 3 bases, J lost 2 bases, and 2 bases stayed unmatched. This CDR3 region has 16 residues. The germline V gene has CDR1 SGHTA and CDR2 FQGNSA. CDR3 residues: CASSLGLAGGAYEQYF. The CDR3 DNA is TGTGCCAGCAGCTTGGGACTAGCGGGGGGCGCCTACGAGCAGTACTTC.

The chain uses TRBV7-9 and TRBJ2-7; D might be TRBD1 or TRBD2, each matching 5 bases. V was cut by 5 bases and J by 4 bases, with 15 bases left in between. The CDR3 contains 14 residues. From germline, CDR1 is SEHNR and CDR2 FQNEAQ (reference sequence). CDR3 loop: CASSPIGTDYEQYF. CDR3 nucleotides: TGTGCCAGCAGCCCAATAGGGACGGATTACGAGCAGTACTTC.

This clone was found once. CDR3 protein: CAWSVPGSSNQPQHF. CDR3 sequence (DNA): TGTGCCTGGAGTGTACCCGGATCTAGCAATCAGCCCCAGCATTTT. The rearrangement uses TRBV30 and TRBJ1-5; no clear D gene. V was cut by 0 bases and J by 0 bases, with 9 bases left in between. This CDR3 comprises 15 residues. In germline, CDR1 is GTSNPN, CDR2 SVGIG (reference sequence). Full variable domain (remainder filled in from reference TRBV30 and TRBJ1-5): SQTIHQWPATLVQPVGSPLSLECTVEGTSNPNLYWYRQAAGRGLQLLFYSVGIGQISSEVPQNLSASRPQDRQFILSSKKLLLSDSGFYLCAWSVPGSSNQPQHFGDGTRLSIL.

As DNA, the CDR3 is TGTGCCAGCAGCTTAGGGGGTGAGAGTCAGCCCCAGCATTTT. It specifies CASSLGGESQPQHF. The chain employs TRBV7-2 and TRBJ1-5; D is ambiguous. V was pared by 1 base and J by 6 bases, with 10 bases between. CDR3 length: 14 residues. Germline values: CDR1 SGHTA, CDR2 FQGNSA. The complete variable domain, with remaining parts taken from reference TRBV7-2 and TRBJ1-5, reads GAGVSQSPSNKVTEKGKDVELRCDPISGHTALYWYRQSLGQGLEFLIYFQGNSAPDKSGLPSDRFSAERTGGSVSTLTIQRTQQEDSAVYLCASSLGGESQPQHFGDGTRLSIL.

The chain joins TRBV19 to TRBJ2-2; D gene unclear. The CDR3 length is 16 residues. Germline-derived CDR1 and CDR2 are LNHDA and SQIVND (reference sequence). V shed 4 bases and J shed 5 bases, with 17 bases lying between them. The CDR3 loop is CASSTYWSRGTGELFF. The CDR3 DNA is TGTGCCAGTAGTACGTACTGGTCCCGAGGAACCGGGGAGCTGTTTTTT.

The rearrangement uses TRBV9 and TRBJ1-1; D perhaps matches TRBD1 (5 bases). Germline V gene data show CDR1 as SGDLS and CDR2 as YYNGEE. This CDR3 contains 15 residues. The ends were cut back, 4 bases at V and 0 bases at J, with 13 bases in the middle. The CDR3 here is CASSPHDSLNTEAFF. In DNA form, the CDR3 reads TGTGCCAGCAGCCCCCACGACAGCCTGAACACTGAAGCTTTCTTT.

The chain's CDR3 is CASSPGTGRTEAFF. The CDR3 bases are TGTGCCAGCAGCCCAGGGACAGGGAGGACTGAAGCTTTCTTT. The chain employs TRBV7-3 and TRBJ1-1, with TRBD1 matching 9 bases. J lost 5 bases, V lost 5 bases, and 6 bases had no gene match. The CDR3 loop spans 14 amino acids. The germline gives CDR1 SGHTA, CDR2 FQGTGA.

V and J are TRBV2 and TRBJ1-5, with a weak D call TRBD1 (6 bases). CDR1 is SNHLY, CDR2 FYNNEI, per germline. Trimming took off 1 base at V and 0 bases at J, with 13 bases between the two ends. This CDR3 spans 17 amino acids. CDR3 nucleotide sequence: TGTGCCAGCAGTGAAGGAAGGGGGACCAGTAGCAATCAGCCCCAGCATTTT. Residues: CASSEGRGTSSNQPQHF.

This chain joins TRBV12-5 and TRBJ1-3; D uncertain. This CDR3 region has 12 residues. Germline assignment: CDR1 LGHNT and CDR2 FRNRAP. Trimming removed 5 bases from V and 4 bases from J, with 6 bases in between. The CDR3 here is CASGTLGNTIYF. The CDR3, as DNA: TGTGCTAGTGGTACGTTAGGAAACACCATATATTTT.

The J gene is TRBJ1-5, the V gene TRBV10-3; possible D gene TRBD1, 5 bases. Trimming stripped 2 bases from V and 0 bases from J, with 8 bases between. The CDR3 runs 15 residues. The germline CDR1 and CDR2 sequences are ENHRY and SYGVKD. CDR3: CAISEGRDSNQPQHF. The CDR3 DNA reads TGTGCCATCAGTGAGGGCAGGGATAGCAATCAGCCCCAGCATTTT.

The chain employs TRBV10-1 and TRBJ2-7; TRBD2 is a possible D gene (6 bases). V was shortened by 2 bases and J by 2 bases, with 13 bases between the two germline ends. The CDR3 extends over 15 amino acids. Germline lookup yields CDR1 WNHNN and CDR2 SYGVQD (reference sequence). The CDR3 is CASSESRGLTYEQYF. The CDR3 nucleotides read TGCGCCAGCAGTGAGAGTCGGGGGTTGACCTACGAGCAGTACTTC.

The chain combines TRBV5-4 with TRBJ1-2, with 7 bases lining up with TRBD1. CDR3 length: 14 residues. Germline CDR1 SGHNT, CDR2 YYREEE (reference sequence). V trimming: 0 bases; J trimming: 13 bases; junction bases outside the gene matches: 12. In DNA, the CDR3 is TGTGCCAGCAGCTTGGACGGGGACAGCCAATGGTCCACCTTC. It specifies CASSLDGDSQWSTF.

This clone was detected once. The same CDR3 can be traced to other DNA sequences in this sample. The genes are TRBV18 and TRBJ1-1; D remains unclear. Germline V gene lookup returns CDR1 KGHSH and CDR2 LQKENI. This CDR3 has 13 residues. The germline V and J ends were trimmed by 1 base and 5 bases, with 8 bases remaining between them. The CDR3 bases are TGTGCCAGCTCACCACAGGGAGGTACTGAAGCTTTCTTT. This codes for CASSPQGGTEAFF.

This clone was recorded a few times. This sequence joins TRBV25-1 and TRBJ2-2, with 7 bases aligning to TRBD2. The V and J ends lost 4 bases and 2 bases, in that order; junction bases with no gene match: 7. This CDR3 contains 16 residues. CDR1 is MGHDK and CDR2 is SYGVNS in the germline V gene. CDR3 amino acids: CASSGAGDLNTGELFF. In nucleotides, the CDR3 is TGTGCCAGCAGTGGGGCGGGGGACCTCAACACCGGGGAGCTGTTTTTT.

The chain couples TRBV27 to TRBJ2-5; TRBD2 is a possible D gene (6 bases). V was pared by 3 bases and J by 1 base, with 15 bases between. The CDR3 length is 16 residues. CDR1 is MNHEY and CDR2 is SMNVEV in the germline V gene (reference sequence). As DNA, the CDR3 is TGTGCCAGCAGTTTCATTGCGGGGACCTTCCAAGAGACCCAGTACTTC. It specifies CASSFIAGTFQETQYF.

This chain connects TRBV19 to TRBJ1-5; D unresolved. CDR3 length: 14 amino acids. V was clipped by 9 bases and J by 7 bases, with 19 bases between them. Germline CDR1 and CDR2: LNHDA and SQIVND (reference sequence). The CDR3 here is CASRREGTGQPQHF. CDR3 nucleotide sequence: TGTGCCAGCAGGAGGGAGGGAACGGGCCAGCCCCAGCATTTT.

The chain links TRBV6-6 to TRBJ1-1, with 10 positions matching TRBD1. CDR3 length: 12 residues. Germline values: CDR1 MNHNY, CDR2 SVGAGI (reference sequence). The V gene end was trimmed by 8 bases and the J gene end by 5 bases; junction bases not matched to a gene: 2. The chain's CDR3 is CASDRGRTEAFF. Written as DNA, the CDR3 is TGTGCCAGCGACAGGGGGCGGACTGAAGCTTTCTTT.

J is TRBJ1-1 and V is TRBV28, with TRBD1 as a possible D gene (5 bases). V was trimmed by 2 bases and J by 6 bases, leaving 19 bases between them. The germline CDR1 and CDR2 sequences are MDHEN and SYDVKM. The CDR3 spans 16 residues. CDR3 amino acids: CASSLPVLEVGAEAFF. The CDR3 DNA is TGTGCCAGCAGTTTACCCGTTTTGGAAGTGGGGGCTGAAGCTTTCTTT.

The genes are TRBV4-3 and TRBJ2-2; D is uncertain. The CDR3 contains 15 residues. Germline V gene lookup returns CDR1 LGHNA and CDR2 YSLEER. The germline V and J ends were trimmed by 1 base and 7 bases, with 13 bases remaining between them. The CDR3 nucleotides read TGCGCCAGCAGCCAAGTTGGTGGGCCCCACGGGGAGCTGTTTTTT. Residues: CASSQVGGPHGELFF.

The chain combines TRBV7-3 with TRBJ1-6, with unresolved D. Germline CDR1 and CDR2: SGHTA and FQGTGA. V lost 1 base and J lost 8, with 6 bases in between. The CDR3 consists of 13 residues. The CDR3 region is CASSLMGDSPLHF. The CDR3 coding sequence is TGTGCCAGCAGCTTAATGGGAGATTCACCCCTCCACTTT.

V and J are TRBV6-5 and TRBJ1-4; TRBD1 is a possible D gene (5 bases). CDR1 is MNHEY, CDR2 SVGAGI, per germline. CDR3 length equals 12 residues. With 5 bases removed from V and 8 bases from J, the gap between germline ends came to 9 bases. The CDR3 DNA follows: TGTGCCAGCAGTGACCCAGGGGAAAAACTGTTTTTT. Residues: CASSDPGEKLFF.

The V and J genes are TRBV2 and TRBJ2-3, with 11 bases that match TRBD2. The CDR3 extends over 15 amino acids. Germline-derived CDR1 and CDR2 are SNHLY and FYNNEI. Trimming cost V 4 bases and J 2 bases; bases outside gene matches: 2. DNA for the CDR3: TGTGCCAGCAGTGTACTAGCGGGGGTCACAGATACGCAGTATTTT. It encodes CASSVLAGVTDTQYF.